The next 11 T cell receptor beta chains were all read from a single sample in a study of cytomegalovirus exposure and HLA in healthy donors. Here immunoSEQ multiplex PCR was the method, and the copy in TCRdb shows in-frame clones only, minus some. In the table there are approximately 120,000 clones, approximately 95% of which are singletons. Source material: PBMCs. Every receptor here comes from a man aged 18 to 30 in good health and CMV-seronegative.

The chain joins TRBV5-4 to TRBJ2-7, with 7 positions matching TRBD1. Germline V gene lookup returns CDR1 SGHNT and CDR2 YYREEE (reference sequence). This CDR3 has 12 amino acids. CDR3 in DNA: TGTGCAACCAGGGGGACGGCCTACGAGCAGTACTTC. The encoded protein is CATRGTAYEQYF.

The chain employs TRBV30 and TRBJ2-5; TRBD1 aligns across 7 bases. Germline V lookup: CDR1 GTSNPN, CDR2 SVGIG (reference sequence). V dropped 3 bases and J dropped 3; count of bases not matched to a gene: 7. CDR3 length: 14 amino acids. Here the CDR3 DNA reads TGTGCCTGGAGCCATCTTGACAGGGAAGAGACCCAGTACTTC. Translating it yields CAWSHLDREETQYF.

The chain links TRBV6-5 to TRBJ2-3, with D tentatively TRBD2 (7 bases). CDR3 length equals 15 residues. Germline CDR1 and CDR2: MNHEY and SVGAGI. V was pared by 3 bases and J by 5 bases, with 15 bases between. In nucleotides, the CDR3 is TGTGCCAGCAGTTATATGCGGGGGCGCGGAGATACGCAGTATTTT. It encodes CASSYMRGRGDTQYF.

The chain couples TRBV7-3 to TRBJ2-2; 8 bases are shared with TRBD1. V shed 6 bases, J shed 6 bases, and the junction held 6 bases outside the gene matches. CDR1 is SGHTA and CDR2 is FQGTGA in the germline V gene. The CDR3 contains 14 residues. DNA of the CDR3: TGTGCCAGCAGTTATCAGGGGGCGGCCGGGGAGCTGTTTTTT. Translation gives CASSYQGAAGELFF.

V is TRBV7-9 and J is TRBJ2-1; TRBD2 matches 9 bases. The CDR3 runs 17 residues. V was pared by 5 bases and J by 3 bases, with 11 bases of the junction left unmatched. The germline gives CDR1 SEHNR, CDR2 FQNEAQ (reference sequence). CDR3 coding DNA: TGTGCCAGCAGCCCCCGGGGGGCGGGAGGGCTCTACAATGAGCAGTTCTTC. It specifies CASSPRGAGGLYNEQFF.

The V gene is TRBV18, the J gene TRBJ2-7; 8 bases map to TRBD1. V trimming: 2 bases; J trimming: 0 bases; junction bases outside the gene matches: 6. The CDR3 is made up of 16 amino acids. Germline V lookup: CDR1 KGHSH, CDR2 LQKENI. CDR3 residues: CASSPNGQGASYEQYF. The CDR3 DNA is TGTGCCAGCTCACCAAACGGGCAGGGGGCCTCCTACGAGCAGTACTTC.

V and J are TRBV18 and TRBJ1-1; D not resolved. Trimming pared 2 bases from V and 1 base from J, leaving 8 bases between. Germline lookup yields CDR1 KGHSH and CDR2 LQKENI. The CDR3 has 14 amino acids. CDR3 DNA: TGTGCCAGCTCACCAGTCGCGGGGAACACTGAAGCTTTCTTT. Protein: CASSPVAGNTEAFF.

The chain links TRBV13 to TRBJ2-2; 9 positions match TRBD1. The CDR3 totals 15 residues. V gave up 4 bases and J gave up 5 bases; unmatched junction bases: 5. Germline V gives CDR1 PRHDT, CDR2 FYEKMQ (reference sequence). In nucleotides, the CDR3 is TGTGCCAGCAGCTGGGACAGGGCGGATACCGGGGAGCTGTTTTTT. Translation: CASSWDRADTGELFF. The complete variable domain, with remaining parts taken from reference TRBV13 and TRBJ2-2, reads AAGVIQSPRHLIKEKRETATLKCYPIPRHDTVYWYQQGPGQDPQFLISFYEKMQSDKGSIPDRFSAQQFSDYHSELNMSSLELGDSALYFCASSWDRADTGELFFGEGSRLTVL.

The rearrangement uses TRBV27 and TRBJ2-7; 8 positions match TRBD2. J lost 0 bases, V lost 11 bases, and 6 bases had no gene match. This CDR3 comprises 13 residues. The V gene's germline CDR1 is MNHEY and CDR2 SMNVEV (reference sequence). The CDR3 DNA sequence: TGTGCCGCCCGGCGGGGGGCCTCCTACGAGCAGTACTTC. It yields the protein CAARRGASYEQYF.

V gene TRBV30 combines with J gene TRBJ1-1; a possible D gene is TRBD1 (5 bases). The CDR3 spans 14 residues. Germline V gene data show CDR1 as GTSNPN and CDR2 as SVGIG (reference sequence). The V end was cut by 0 bases, the J end by 10 bases, with 18 bases between. CDR3 nucleotides: TGTGCCTGGAGTGTACGATACCGGCAGGGCGGAGCTTTCTTT. Its translation: CAWSVRYRQGGAFF.

The chain uses TRBV27 and TRBJ2-3; the D gene is possibly TRBD1 (6 bases). This CDR3 spans 16 amino acids. The V and J ends lost 8 bases and 6 bases respectively, with 24 bases between them. Germline V lookup: CDR1 MNHEY, CDR2 SMNVEV (reference sequence). CDR3 amino acids: CASSEKPDSILDTQYF. DNA of the CDR3: TGTGCCAGCTCCGAGAAGCCGGACAGTATCTTGGATACGCAGTATTTT.